This TCR beta chain was sequenced for a study of blood T cell repertoires in COVID-19. Generated by immunoSEQ multiplex PCR, the TCRdb table keeps only in-frame clones and is missing some. Of 200,000 to 250,000 clones in the sample, 80% to 90% were seen once. Losses at the gene ends were 4 bases for V and 6 bases for J; bases not matched to a gene: 6. The V gene's germline CDR1 is SGHRS and CDR2 YFSETQ. The CDR3 loop spans 14 amino acids. Sequences were obtained from peripheral blood. This sequence was found in a man aged 60 to 75 with acute or convalescent COVID-19. The V and J genes are TRBV5-1 and TRBJ2-2, with TRBD1 matching over 7 bases. The CDR3 nucleotides are TGCGCCAGCAGCCCTGACAGGGCCGCCGGGGAGCTGTTTTTT. This encodes CASSPDRAAGELFF.